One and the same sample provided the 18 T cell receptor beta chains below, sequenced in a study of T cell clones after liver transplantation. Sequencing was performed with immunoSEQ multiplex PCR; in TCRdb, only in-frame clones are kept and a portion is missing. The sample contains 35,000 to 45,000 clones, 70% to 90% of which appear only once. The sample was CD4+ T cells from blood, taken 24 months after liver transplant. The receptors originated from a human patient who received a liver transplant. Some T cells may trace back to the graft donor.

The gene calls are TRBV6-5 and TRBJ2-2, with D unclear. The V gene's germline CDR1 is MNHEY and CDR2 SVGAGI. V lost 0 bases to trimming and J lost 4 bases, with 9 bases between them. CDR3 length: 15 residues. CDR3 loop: CASSYSGRSTGELFF. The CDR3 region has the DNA TGTGCCAGCAGTTACTCCGGCCGTAGCACCGGGGAGCTGTTTTTT.

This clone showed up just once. The CDR3: CASSLSVATNEKLFF. CDR3 sequence (DNA): TGTGCCAGCAGCTTAAGTGTAGCAACTAATGAAAAACTGTTTTTT. The V and J genes are TRBV7-6 and TRBJ1-4; D gene unclear. The CDR3 has 15 amino acids. Looked up from germline, CDR1 is SGHVS and CDR2 is FNYEAQ. Trimming left V 2 bases short and J 0 bases short, with 7 bases between.

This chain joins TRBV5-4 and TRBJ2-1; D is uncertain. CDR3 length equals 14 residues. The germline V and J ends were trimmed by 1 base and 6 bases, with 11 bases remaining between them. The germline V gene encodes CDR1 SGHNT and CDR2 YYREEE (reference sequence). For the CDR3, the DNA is TGTGCCAGCAGCTTGCAACAGAATCCCAATGAGCAGTTCTTC. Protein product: CASSLQQNPNEQFF.

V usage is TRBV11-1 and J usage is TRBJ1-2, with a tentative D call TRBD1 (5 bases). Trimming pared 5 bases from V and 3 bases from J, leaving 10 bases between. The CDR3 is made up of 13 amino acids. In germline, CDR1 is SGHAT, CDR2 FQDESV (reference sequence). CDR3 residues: CASSPRGDYGYTF. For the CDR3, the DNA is TGTGCCAGCAGCCCCCGGGGGGACTATGGCTACACCTTC.

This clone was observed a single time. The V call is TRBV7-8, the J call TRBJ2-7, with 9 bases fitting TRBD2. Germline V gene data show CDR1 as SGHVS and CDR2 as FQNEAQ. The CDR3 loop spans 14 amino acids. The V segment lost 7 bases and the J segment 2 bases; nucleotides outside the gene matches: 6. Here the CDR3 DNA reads TGTGCCAGCATCAAAGTAGCGGGAGCCTACGAGCAGTACTTC. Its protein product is CASIKVAGAYEQYF.

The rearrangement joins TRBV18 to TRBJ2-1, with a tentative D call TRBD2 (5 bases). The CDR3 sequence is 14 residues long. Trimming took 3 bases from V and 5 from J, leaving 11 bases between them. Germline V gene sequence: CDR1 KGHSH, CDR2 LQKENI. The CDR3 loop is CASSPEGRHNEQFF. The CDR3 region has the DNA TGTGCCAGCTCACCTGAGGGTCGACACAATGAGCAGTTCTTC.

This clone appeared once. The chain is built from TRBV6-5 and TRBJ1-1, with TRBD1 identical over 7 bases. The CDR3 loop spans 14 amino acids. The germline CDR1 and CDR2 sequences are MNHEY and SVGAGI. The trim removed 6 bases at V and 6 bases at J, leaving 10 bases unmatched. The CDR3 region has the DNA TGTGCCAGCAGCGGGACAGTGGCGGGCTCTGAAGCTTTCTTT. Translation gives CASSGTVAGSEAFF.

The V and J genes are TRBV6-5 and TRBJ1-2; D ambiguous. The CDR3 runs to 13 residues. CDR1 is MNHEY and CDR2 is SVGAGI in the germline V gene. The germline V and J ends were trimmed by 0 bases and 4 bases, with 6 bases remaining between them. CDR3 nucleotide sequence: TGTGCCAGCAGTTACTCGAACTCCTATGGCTACACCTTC. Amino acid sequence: CASSYSNSYGYTF.

The CDR3 protein is CASRGRGWAGERPQHF. CDR3 sequence (DNA): TGTGCCAGTAGAGGGAGGGGTTGGGCAGGAGAAAGGCCCCAGCATTTT. The chain has TRBV19 and TRBJ1-5; TRBD1 might be the D (5 bases). Germline CDR1 LNHDA, CDR2 SQIVND (reference sequence). V was shortened by 6 bases and J by 9 bases, with 24 bases between the two germline ends. This CDR3 comprises 16 residues.

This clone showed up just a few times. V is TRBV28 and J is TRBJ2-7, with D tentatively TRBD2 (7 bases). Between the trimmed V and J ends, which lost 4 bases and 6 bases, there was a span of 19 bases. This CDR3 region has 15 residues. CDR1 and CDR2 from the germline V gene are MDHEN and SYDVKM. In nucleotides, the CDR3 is TGTGCCAGCAGTTCCTCCGGGCAGGGGAGGGGCGAGCAGTACTTC. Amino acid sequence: CASSSSGQGRGEQYF. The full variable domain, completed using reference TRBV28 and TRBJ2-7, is DVKVTQSSRYLVKRTGEKVFLECVQDMDHENMFWYRQDPGLGLRLIYFSYDVKMKEKGDIPEGYSVSREKKERFSLILESASTNQTSMYLCASSSSGQGRGEQYFGPGTRLTVT.

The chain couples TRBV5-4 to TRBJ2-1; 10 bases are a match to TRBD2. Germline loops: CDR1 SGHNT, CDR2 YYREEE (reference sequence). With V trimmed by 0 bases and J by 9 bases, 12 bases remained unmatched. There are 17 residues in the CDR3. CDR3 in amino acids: CASSLGGGAGGPFEQFF. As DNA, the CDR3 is TGTGCCAGCAGCTTGGGGGGCGGAGCGGGAGGGCCTTTTGAGCAGTTCTTC.

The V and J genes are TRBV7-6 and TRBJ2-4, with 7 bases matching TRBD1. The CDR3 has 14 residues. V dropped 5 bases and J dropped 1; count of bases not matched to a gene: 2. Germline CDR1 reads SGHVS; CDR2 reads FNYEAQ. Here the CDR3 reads CASSLGQAKNIQYF. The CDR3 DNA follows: TGTGCCAGCAGCCTGGGACAGGCCAAAAACATTCAGTACTTC.

The CDR3 DNA follows: TGCAGCGTTGCCCCTAGCGGGGGGTTGTTTGAGACCCAGTACTTC. Translating gives CSVAPSGGLFETQYF. This sequence joins TRBV29-1 and TRBJ2-5; TRBD2 matches at 11 bases. The CDR3 length is 15 residues. Germline V lookup: CDR1 SQVTM, CDR2 ANQGSEA. J lost 5 bases, V lost 4 bases, and 9 bases had no gene match.

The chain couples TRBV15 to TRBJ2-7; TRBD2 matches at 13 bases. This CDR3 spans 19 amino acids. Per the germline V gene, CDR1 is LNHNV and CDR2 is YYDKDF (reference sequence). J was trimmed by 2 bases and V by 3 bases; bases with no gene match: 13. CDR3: CATSRTLGTSGITAYEQYF. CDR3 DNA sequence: TGTGCCACCAGCAGGACCCTCGGGACTAGCGGGATCACGGCCTACGAGCAGTACTTC.

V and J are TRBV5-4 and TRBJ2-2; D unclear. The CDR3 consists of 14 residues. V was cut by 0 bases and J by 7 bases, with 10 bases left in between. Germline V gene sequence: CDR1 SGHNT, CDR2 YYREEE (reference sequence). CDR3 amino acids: CASSLARTYGELFF. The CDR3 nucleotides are TGTGCCAGCAGCTTGGCCCGAACTTACGGGGAGCTGTTTTTT.

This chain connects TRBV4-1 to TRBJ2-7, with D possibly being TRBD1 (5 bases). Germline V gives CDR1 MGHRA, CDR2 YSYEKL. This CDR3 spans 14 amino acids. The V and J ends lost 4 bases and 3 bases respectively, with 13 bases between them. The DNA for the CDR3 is TGCGCCAGCAGCCTGGCCCCACAGGACTACGAGCAGTACTTC. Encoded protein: CASSLAPQDYEQYF.

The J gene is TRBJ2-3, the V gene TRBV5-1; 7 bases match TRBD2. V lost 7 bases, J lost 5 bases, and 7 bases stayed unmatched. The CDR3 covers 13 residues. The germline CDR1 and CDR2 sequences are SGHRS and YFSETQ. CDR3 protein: CASGRDYQDTQYF. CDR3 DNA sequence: TGCGCCAGCGGCCGGGACTATCAAGATACGCAGTATTTT. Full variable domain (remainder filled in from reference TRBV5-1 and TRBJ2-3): KAGVTQTPRYLIKTRGQQVTLSCSPISGHRSVSWYQQTPGQGLQFLFEYFSETQRNKGNFPGRFSGRQFSNSRSEMNVSTLELGDSALYLCASGRDYQDTQYFGPGTRLTVL.

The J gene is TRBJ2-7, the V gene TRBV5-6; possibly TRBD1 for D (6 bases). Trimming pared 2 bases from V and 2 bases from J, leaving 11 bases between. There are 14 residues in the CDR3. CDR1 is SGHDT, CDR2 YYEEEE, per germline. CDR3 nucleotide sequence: TGTGCCAGCAGCTTTCCGGGACAAACCTACGAGCAGTACTTC. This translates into CASSFPGQTYEQYF.